This T cell receptor (beta chain) stems from a study of shared clonotypes between healthy human individuals. Original methodology: Filtering of immunoSEQ junctional sequences could not match full-length read filtering. Using immunoSEQ multiplex PCR, the repertoire was profiled, and TCRdb retains in-frame clones only, with some absent. V, J and clone size are those of that table, while D and trimming were read from the DNA. The table records fewer than 600,000 clones, 75% to 85% of them present only once. The V end lost 1 base, the J end lost 4 bases, and 14 bases lay between the germline ends. The CDR3 has 15 amino acids. Germline V gene lookup returns CDR1 SGHTA and CDR2 FQGNSA. This clone was found once. Its antigen is unknown. General observations from the study: Having only a few donors restricted how much genetic and exposure-history diversity was captured.

The TCR was taken from a woman between 35 and 50 years old in good health. Some clones in this sample may be carry-over from other donors' samples. Specimen: PBMCs. The chain uses TRBV7-2 and TRBJ2-7; D might be TRBD1 (6 bases). CDR3 loop: CASSLDRQGPYEQYF. The CDR3 nucleotides read TGTGCCAGCAGCTTAGATCGGCAGGGGCCTTACGAGCAGTACTTC.